A selection of T cell receptor beta chains follows, all from one sample in a study of blood T cell repertoires in COVID-19. The protocol was immunoSEQ multiplex PCR, while the TCRdb copy is restricted to in-frame clones and leaves out a portion. The sample gives over 150,000 clones, more than 80% of which show up once; 5% to 8% is in the top ten. The sequenced sample consisted of PBMCs or T cells enriched from blood (not recorded which). The source of these receptors is a man between 40 and 49 years old who had recovered from COVID-19. The CDR3 runs from the conserved cysteine through the conserved F or W. D genes are given only for firm matches. Clone size, where shown, is once, few, many, or a class for clones that have expanded.

size	V	D	J	DNA	CDR3
once	TRBV30	-	TRBJ1-5	TGTGCCTGGAGTGTAAAGGGGGGGTATCAGCCCCAGCATTTT	CAWSVKGGYQPQHF
-	TRBV3-1/TRBV3-2	-	TRBJ2-7	TGTGCCAGCAAGGGAGGTTTTGGCCACGAGCAGTACTTC	CASKGGFGHEQYF
once	TRBV5-1	-	TRBJ2-7	TGCGCCAGCAGCGTTGACAGTACCTACGAGCAGTACTTC	CASSVDSTYEQYF
-	TRBV3-1/TRBV3-2	-	TRBJ2-1	TGTGCCAGCAGCCAAGATGTCAGTGTCGAGCAGTTCTTC	CASSQDVSVEQFF
-	TRBV5-1	-	TRBJ2-2	TGCGCCAGCAGCTTGTCGGGGGTCGGGGAGCTGTTTTTT	CASSLSGVGELFF
-	TRBV27	TRBD1	TRBJ2-2	TGTGCCAGCGCCAAGGACAGGGCAAGAACCGGGGAGCTGTTTTTT	CASAKDRARTGELFF
-	TRBV9	TRBD1	TRBJ1-3	TGTGCCAGCAGCGAGGGGACAGCCTCTGGAAACACCATATATTTT	CASSEGTASGNTIYF
once	TRBV6-6	TRBD1	TRBJ1-1	TGTGCCAGCAGTTACAACCGGGACAGGGGGAACACTGAAGCTTTCTTT	CASSYNRDRGNTEAFF
-	TRBV27	TRBD1	TRBJ1-1	TGTGCCAGCAGTCCCGCCGGACAGGGTTGGACTGAAGCTTTCTTT	CASSPAGQGWTEAFF
-	TRBV2	TRBD2	TRBJ2-5	TGTGCCAGCAGGCGGGAGGCCTTGGAGACCCAGTACTTC	CASRREALETQYF